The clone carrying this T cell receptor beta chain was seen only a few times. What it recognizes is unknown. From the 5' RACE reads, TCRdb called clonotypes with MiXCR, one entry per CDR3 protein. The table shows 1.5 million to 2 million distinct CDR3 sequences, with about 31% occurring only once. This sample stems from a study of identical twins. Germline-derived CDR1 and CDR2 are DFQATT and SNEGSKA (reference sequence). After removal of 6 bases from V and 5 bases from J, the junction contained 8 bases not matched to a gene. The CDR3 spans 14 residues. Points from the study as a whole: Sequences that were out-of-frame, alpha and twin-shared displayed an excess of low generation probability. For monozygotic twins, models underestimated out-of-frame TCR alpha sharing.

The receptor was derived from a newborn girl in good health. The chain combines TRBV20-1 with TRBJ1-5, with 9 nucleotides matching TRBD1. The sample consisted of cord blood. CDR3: CSAAGTGLYQPQHF. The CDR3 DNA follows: TGCAGTGCCGCCGGGACAGGGCTTTATCAGCCCCAGCATTTT.